This T cell receptor beta chain was found in a study of vaccination and CD4 T cells after COVID-19. Regarding the study as a whole: Analysis of convalescent patients found that 304 of 307 vaccine-specific clones were spike mono-reactive.

Regarding treatment: roughly 10-day PBMC culture with coronavirus spike peptide pools or control peptides (ViraFEST assay). The Oncomine TCR Beta short-read assay was applied to DNA of cultured CD4+ T cells. TCRdb used MiXCR to reprocess the PCR reads, holding one entry per CDR3 protein. Among roughly 15,000 distinct CDR3 sequences listed, under 40% were seen once. This clonotype was counted a few times. The antigen remains undetermined. CDR3 length equals 15 residues. The germline V and J ends were trimmed by 0 bases and 0 bases, with 11 bases remaining between them. Germline CDR1 DFQATT, CDR2 SNEGSKA (reference sequence).

The chain joins TRBV20-1 to TRBJ1-1, with D possibly being TRBD1 (5 bases). Specimen: CD4+ T cells from blood, cultured in vitro. The clonotype comes from a human donor who had recovered from COVID-19. The CDR3 sequence: CSARDADTLNTEAFF. DNA for the CDR3: TGCAGTGCTAGAGATGCGGACACCCTGAACACTGAAGCTTTCTTT.